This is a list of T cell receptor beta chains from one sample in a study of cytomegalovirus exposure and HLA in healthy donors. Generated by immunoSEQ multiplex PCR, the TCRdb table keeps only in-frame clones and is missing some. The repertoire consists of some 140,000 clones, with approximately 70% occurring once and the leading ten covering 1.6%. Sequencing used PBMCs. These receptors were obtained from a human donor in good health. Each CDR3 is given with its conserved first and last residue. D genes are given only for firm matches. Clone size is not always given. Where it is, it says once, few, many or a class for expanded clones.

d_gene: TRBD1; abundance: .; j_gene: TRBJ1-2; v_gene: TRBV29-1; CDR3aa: CSVVDRGYGYTF; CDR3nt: TGCAGCGTTGTTGACAGGGGCTATGGCTACACCTTC
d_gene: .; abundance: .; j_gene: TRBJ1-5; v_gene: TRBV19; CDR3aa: CASSIGGQQPQHF; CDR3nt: TGTGCCAGTAGTATAGGAGGACAACAGCCCCAGCATTTT
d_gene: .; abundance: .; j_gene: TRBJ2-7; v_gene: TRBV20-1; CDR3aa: CSARDIYEQYF; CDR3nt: TGCAGTGCTAGAGATATCTACGAGCAGTACTTC
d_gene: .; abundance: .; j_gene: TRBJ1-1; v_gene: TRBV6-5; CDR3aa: CASSKRSFRDTEAFF; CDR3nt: TGTGCCAGCAGTAAACGGTCCTTCAGGGATACTGAAGCTTTCTTT
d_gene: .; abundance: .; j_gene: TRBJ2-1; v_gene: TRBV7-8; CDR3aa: CASRLPRAVNLYNEQFF; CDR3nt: TGTGCCAGCAGGCTCCCAAGAGCTGTAAATCTCTACAATGAGCAGTTCTTC
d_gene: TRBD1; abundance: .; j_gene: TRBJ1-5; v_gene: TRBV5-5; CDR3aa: CASSFGQGAYQPQHF; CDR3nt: TGTGCCAGCAGCTTTGGACAGGGGGCTTATCAGCCCCAGCATTTT
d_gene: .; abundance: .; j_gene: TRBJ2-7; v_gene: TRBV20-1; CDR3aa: CSARGSREWTF; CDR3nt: TGCAGTGCTAGAGGGAGTCGGGAGTGGACCTTC
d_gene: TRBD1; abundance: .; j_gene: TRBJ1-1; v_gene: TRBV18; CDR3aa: CASSRGQGDTEAFF; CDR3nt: TGTGCCAGCTCCCGGGGACAGGGGGACACTGAAGCTTTCTTT
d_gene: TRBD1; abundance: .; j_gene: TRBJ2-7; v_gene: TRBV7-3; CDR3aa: CASSLNTGAYEQYF; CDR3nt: TGTGCCAGCAGCTTAAATACAGGGGCCTACGAGCAGTACTTC
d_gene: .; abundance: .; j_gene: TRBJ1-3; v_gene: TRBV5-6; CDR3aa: CASSLRTAENTIYF; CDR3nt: TGTGCCAGCAGCTTGCGGACTGCTGAGAACACCATATATTTT
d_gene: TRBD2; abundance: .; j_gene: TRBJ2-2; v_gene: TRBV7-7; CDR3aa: CASSLAGGTSPGELFF; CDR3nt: TGTGCTAGCAGCTTAGCGGGTGGAACTAGCCCCGGGGAGCTGTTTTTT
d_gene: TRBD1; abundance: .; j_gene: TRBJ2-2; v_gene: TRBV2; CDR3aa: CASKPGQGGSTGELFF; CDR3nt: TGTGCCAGCAAGCCCGGACAGGGGGGAAGCACCGGGGAGCTGTTTTTT
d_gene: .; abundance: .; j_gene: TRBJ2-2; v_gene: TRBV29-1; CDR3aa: CSVDLRQDTGELFF; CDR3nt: TGCAGCGTTGATCTCCGACAGGACACCGGGGAGCTGTTTTTT
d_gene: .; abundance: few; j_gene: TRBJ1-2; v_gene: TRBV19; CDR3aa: CASSMRGNQLDGNNYGYTF; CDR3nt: TGTGCCAGTAGTATGCGCGGGAACCAACTCGACGGGAATAACTATGGCTACACCTTC
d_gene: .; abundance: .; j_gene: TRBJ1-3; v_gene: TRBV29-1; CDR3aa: CSARGGPSGNTIYF; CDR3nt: TGCAGCGCGCGGGGGGGACCTTCTGGAAACACCATATATTTT
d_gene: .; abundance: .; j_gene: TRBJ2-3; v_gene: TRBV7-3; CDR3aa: CASSLRPSGVDTQYF; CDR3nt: TGTGCCAGCAGCTTACGGCCCAGCGGTGTGGATACGCAGTATTTT
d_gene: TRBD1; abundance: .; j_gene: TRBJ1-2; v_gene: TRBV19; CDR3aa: CASRGQDAANYGYTF; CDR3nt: TGTGCCAGTAGAGGACAGGATGCAGCTAACTATGGCTACACCTTC
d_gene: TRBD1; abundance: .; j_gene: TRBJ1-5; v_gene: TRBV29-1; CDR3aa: CSATGGSNQPQHF; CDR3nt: TGCAGCGCCACAGGGGGAAGCAATCAGCCCCAGCATTTT
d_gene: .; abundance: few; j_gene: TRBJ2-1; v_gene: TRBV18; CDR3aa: CASSPTRVNNEQFF; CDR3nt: TGTGCCAGCTCACCAACCAGGGTAAACAATGAGCAGTTCTTC
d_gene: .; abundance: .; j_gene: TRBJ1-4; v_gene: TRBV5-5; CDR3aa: CASSFNPTVNEKLFF; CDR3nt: TGTGCCAGCAGCTTTAATCCTACGGTTAATGAAAAACTGTTTTTT
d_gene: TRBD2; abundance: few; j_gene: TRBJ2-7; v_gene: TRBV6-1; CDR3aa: CASSSTRGVGYEQYF; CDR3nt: TGTGCCAGCAGCTCTACCCGGGGGGTCGGATACGAGCAGTACTTC
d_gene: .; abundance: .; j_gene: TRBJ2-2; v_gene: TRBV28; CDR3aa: CASSLFPTATNTGELFF; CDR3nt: TGTGCCAGCAGTTTATTTCCGACAGCTACGAACACCGGGGAGCTGTTTTTT
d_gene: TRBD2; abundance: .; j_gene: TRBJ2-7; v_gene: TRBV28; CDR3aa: CASNLAAFYEQYF; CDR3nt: TGTGCCAGCAACCTAGCGGCCTTCTACGAGCAGTACTTC
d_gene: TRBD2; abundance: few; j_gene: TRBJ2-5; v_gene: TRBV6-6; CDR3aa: CASSYDAGGPRETQYF; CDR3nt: TGTGCCAGCAGTTACGACGCGGGAGGGCCCAGAGAGACCCAGTACTTC
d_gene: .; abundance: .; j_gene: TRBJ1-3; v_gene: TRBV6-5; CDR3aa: CASSPGNTGNTIYF; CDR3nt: TGTGCCAGCAGCCCAGGGAATACGGGAAACACCATATATTTT
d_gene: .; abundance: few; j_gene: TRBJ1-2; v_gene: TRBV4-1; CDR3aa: CASSQGPASGYGYTF; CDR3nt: TGCGCCAGCAGCCAAGGGCCGGCTTCAGGCTATGGCTACACCTTC
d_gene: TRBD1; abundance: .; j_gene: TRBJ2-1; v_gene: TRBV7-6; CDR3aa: CASSTAGTGYNEQFF; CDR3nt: TGTGCCAGCAGCACGGCCGGGACAGGTTACAATGAGCAGTTCTTC
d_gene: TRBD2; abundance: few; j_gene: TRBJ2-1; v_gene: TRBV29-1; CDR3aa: CSVRTSGRLGSYNEQFF; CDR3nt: TGCAGCGTCCGGACTAGCGGGAGACTTGGCTCCTACAATGAGCAGTTCTTC
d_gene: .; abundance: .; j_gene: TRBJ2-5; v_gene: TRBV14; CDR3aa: CASSPGNIGETQYF; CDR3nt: TGTGCCAGCAGCCCGGGGAACATTGGAGAGACCCAGTACTTC
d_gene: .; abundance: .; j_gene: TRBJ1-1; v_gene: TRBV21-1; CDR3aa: CASSMTGTKNTEAFF; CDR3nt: TGTGCCAGCAGCATGACCGGGACAAAGAACACTGAAGCTTTCTTT
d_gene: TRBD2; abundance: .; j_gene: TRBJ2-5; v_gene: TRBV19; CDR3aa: CASSLAGLQETQYF; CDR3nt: TGTGCCAGTAGTCTAGCGGGACTACAAGAGACCCAGTACTTC
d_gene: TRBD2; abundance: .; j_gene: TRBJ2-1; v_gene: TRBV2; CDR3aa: CASSEALAGDNEQFF; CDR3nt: TGTGCCAGCAGTGAAGCCCTAGCGGGGGACAATGAGCAGTTCTTC
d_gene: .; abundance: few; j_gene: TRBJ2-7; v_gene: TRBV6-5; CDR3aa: CASSYSRASEQYF; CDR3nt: TGTGCCAGCAGTTACTCCAGGGCCAGTGAGCAGTACTTC
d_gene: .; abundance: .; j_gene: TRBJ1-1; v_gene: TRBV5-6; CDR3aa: CASSLGHQNTEAFF; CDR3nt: TGTGCCAGCAGCCTTGGACACCAGAACACTGAAGCTTTCTTT
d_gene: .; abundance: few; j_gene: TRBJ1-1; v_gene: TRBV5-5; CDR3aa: CASSYRRDTEAFF; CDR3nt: TGTGCCAGCAGTTACAGGAGAGACACTGAAGCTTTCTTT
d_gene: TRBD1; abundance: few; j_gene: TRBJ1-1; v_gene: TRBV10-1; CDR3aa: CASNHRDRLTGESEAFF; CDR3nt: TGCGCCAGCAATCACCGGGACAGGTTAACAGGAGAGTCTGAAGCTTTCTTT
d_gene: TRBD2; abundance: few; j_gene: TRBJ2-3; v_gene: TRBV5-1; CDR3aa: CASSLAVAGVPDTQYF; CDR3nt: TGCGCCAGCAGCTTGGCAGTTGCGGGAGTTCCAGATACGCAGTATTTT
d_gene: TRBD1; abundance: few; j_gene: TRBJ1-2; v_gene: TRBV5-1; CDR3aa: CASSSGQGLYGYTF; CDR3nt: TGCGCCAGCAGCTCGGGACAGGGGCTCTATGGCTACACCTTC
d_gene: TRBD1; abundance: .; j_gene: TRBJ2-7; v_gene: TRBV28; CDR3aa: CAGGTGRGEQYF; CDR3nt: TGTGCCGGCGGGACAGGCAGAGGGGAGCAGTACTTC
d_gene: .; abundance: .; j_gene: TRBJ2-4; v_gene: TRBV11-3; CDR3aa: CASSLIRAKNIQYF; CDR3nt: TGTGCCAGCAGCTTGATTCGGGCCAAAAACATTCAGTACTTC
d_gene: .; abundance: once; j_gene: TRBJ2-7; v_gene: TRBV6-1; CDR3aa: CASRAGYSSYEQYF; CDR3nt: TGTGCCAGCAGAGCAGGTTACTCCTCCTACGAGCAGTACTTC
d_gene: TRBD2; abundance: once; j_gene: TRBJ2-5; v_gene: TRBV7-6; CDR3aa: CASSLGLREPQETQYF; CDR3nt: TGTGCCAGCAGCTTAGGGTTGCGGGAGCCCCAAGAGACCCAGTACTTC
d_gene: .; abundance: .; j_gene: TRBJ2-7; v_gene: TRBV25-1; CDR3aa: CASSETGLSSYEQYF; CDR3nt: TGTGCCAGCAGTGAGACAGGCCTGAGCTCCTACGAGCAGTACTTC
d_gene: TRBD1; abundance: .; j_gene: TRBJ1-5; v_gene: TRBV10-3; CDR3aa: CAVRTGGNQPQHF; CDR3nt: TGTGCCGTGCGGACAGGGGGCAATCAGCCCCAGCATTTT
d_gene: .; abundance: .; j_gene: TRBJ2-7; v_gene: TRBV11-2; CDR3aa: CASSARYQGWSSYEQYF; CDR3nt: TGTGCCAGCAGCGCCCGATACCAGGGTTGGAGCTCCTACGAGCAGTACTTC
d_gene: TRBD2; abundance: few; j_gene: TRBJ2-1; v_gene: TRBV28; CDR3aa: CASTSGRNNEQFF; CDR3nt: TGTGCCAGTACTAGCGGGAGAAACAATGAGCAGTTCTTC
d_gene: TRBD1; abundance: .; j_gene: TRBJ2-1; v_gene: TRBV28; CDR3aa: CASSPGQVSHNEQFF; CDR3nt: TGTGCCAGCAGTCCGGGACAGGTATCCCACAATGAGCAGTTCTTC
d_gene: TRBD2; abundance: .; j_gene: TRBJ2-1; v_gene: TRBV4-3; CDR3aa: CASSQVRLAGDEQFF; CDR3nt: TGCGCCAGCAGCCAAGTTCGGCTAGCGGGAGATGAGCAGTTCTTC
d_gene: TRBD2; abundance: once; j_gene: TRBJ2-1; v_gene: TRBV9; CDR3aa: CASKGTSGSNEQFF; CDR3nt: TGTGCCAGCAAGGGGACTAGCGGGAGCAATGAGCAGTTCTTC
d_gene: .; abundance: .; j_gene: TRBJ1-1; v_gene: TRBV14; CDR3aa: CASSQVGFGGRDTEAFF; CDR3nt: TGTGCCAGCAGCCAAGTAGGTTTTGGGGGCCGGGACACTGAAGCTTTCTTT
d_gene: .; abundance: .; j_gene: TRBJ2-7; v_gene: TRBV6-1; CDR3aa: CASSDFPGEQYF; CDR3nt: TGTGCCAGCAGTGACTTCCCGGGTGAGCAGTACTTC
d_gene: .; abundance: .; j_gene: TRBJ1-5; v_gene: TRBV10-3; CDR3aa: CAISATGMDQPQHF; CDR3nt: TGTGCCATCAGTGCAACAGGGATGGATCAGCCCCAGCATTTT
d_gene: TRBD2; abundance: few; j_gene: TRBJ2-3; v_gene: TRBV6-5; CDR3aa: CASSPREGTDTQYF; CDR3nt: TGTGCCAGCAGCCCACGGGAGGGCACAGATACGCAGTATTTT
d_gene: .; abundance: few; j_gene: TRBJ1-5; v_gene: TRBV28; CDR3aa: CASSPGQNNQPQHF; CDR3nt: TGTGCCAGCAGCCCCGGACAGAACAATCAGCCCCAGCATTTT
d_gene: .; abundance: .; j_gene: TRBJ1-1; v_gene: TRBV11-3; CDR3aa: CASSLALVLGPLENTEAFF; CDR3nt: TGTGCCAGCAGCTTAGCATTGGTTTTAGGTCCTCTAGAGAACACTGAAGCTTTCTTT
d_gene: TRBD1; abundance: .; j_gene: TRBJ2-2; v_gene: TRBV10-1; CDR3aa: CASSDRGTGTGELFF; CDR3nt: TGCGCCAGCAGTGACCGGGGGACAGGCACCGGGGAGCTGTTTTTT
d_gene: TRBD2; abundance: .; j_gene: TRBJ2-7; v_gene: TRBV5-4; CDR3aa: CASSWGTISYEQYF; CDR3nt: TGTGCCAGCAGCTGGGGGACTATCTCCTACGAGCAGTACTTC
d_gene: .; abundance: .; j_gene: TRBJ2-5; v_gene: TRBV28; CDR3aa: CASKRGGGGETQYF; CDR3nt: TGTGCCAGCAAAAGGGGAGGGGGGGGAGAGACCCAGTACTTC